This TCR beta chain emerged from a study of cytomegalovirus exposure and HLA in healthy donors (dated by TCRdb to about 2017). Turning to the overall study: An earlier analysis of approximately 550 of the donors reported about 250 Gb of sequence data and 120 million or so unique TCR beta sequences from 150 million to 200 million T cells. An early release that covered about 600 HLA-typed donors contained about 300 gigabases of sequencing data and around 80 million unique TCR sequences. Of the approximately 400 genotyped donors, roughly 76% were placed in the genetic ancestry cluster associated with self-reported Caucasian donors. The study aimed to test whether signatures of past pathogen exposure could be identified by cataloging public T cell receptors. The study profiled the T cell repertoires of under 700 subjects by immunosequencing and related them to cytomegalovirus serostatus. A separate validation cohort of 100 to 150 different subjects was used in addition to the approximately 700-subject first cohort. The study combined high-throughput TCR immunosequencing, statistical association of individual TCRs with disease status, and machine learning to predict cytomegalovirus infection status. A later analysis re-examined previously published TCR beta repertoires from about 670 donors and added high-resolution HLA genotyping to investigate patterns of TCR occurrence. Rather than drawing on any new phenotypic data, the later analysis identified candidate immune exposures from TCR beta sequences and the way those sequences occurred across donors. An earlier analysis of 587 of the donors used high-throughput TCR beta sequencing to judge whether each TCR beta V gene segment behaved as functional or pseudogenic. Donor age, sex, ethnicity and CMV serostatus were collected together with the repertoire data. A later genetic analysis used genome-wide SNP genotypes for 398 of the 666 donors, treating that subset as a discovery cohort. All discovery cohort repertoires had been generated on a single sequencing platform. Both class I and class II loci were covered by HLA typing, at four-digit resolution. The number of donors typed differed by locus, with about 629-630 for A, B, C, DRB1 and DQB1, 522 for DQA1, 600 to 610 for DPA1, and around 430 for DPB1. Four to six DR-DQ haplotypes were handled as single units for association and clustering, since linkage in the cohort was strong. On average, approximately 250,000 unique TCR beta nucleotide sequences were sequenced per donor among about 400 genotyped donors of the cohort, with 15% to 20% of those sequences being non-productive. Study-level results and caveats: Sequencing depth was assumed to be roughly uniform across donors in the presence/absence analyses, though that assumption may not hold. Strong co-occurrence of HLA alleles, especially DR and DQ, made assigning TCR associations to individual alleles difficult. According to the authors, the approach could potentially be generalized to other disease states and immunological phenotypes. About 15 rarely observed V segments, including chromosome 9 orphons, were excluded from the earlier analysis of some 590 of the donors because counts were too low. In a later analysis, the rate of TCR association differed among HLA loci, with DRB1 alleles having the most associated TCRs and HLA-C alleles having the fewest. In the study, around 160 TCR beta chains were listed as associated with cytomegalovirus. Specific HLA alleles were associated with around 18,000 TCR beta sequences at a false discovery rate of 0.05 in a later analysis. An association between a missense DCLRE1C variant and V-gene and J-gene trimming of TCR beta chains was found in a later genetic analysis and replicated in an independent cohort. A cluster of highly shared sequence variants was judged likely to represent a technical artifact of the sequencing pipeline. In an earlier analysis of some 500 of the donors, most TCR beta V segments were observed in productive rearrangements about 87% or about 30% of the time, broadly matching IMGT annotations. Because some donors lacked HLA typing at each locus, the association tests relied only on the typed subset. In vitro tests confirmed that a few of the cytomegalovirus-associated TCR beta chains recognize cytomegalovirus antigens. Only TCR beta chains were sequenced in this cohort, and the absence of alpha or paired-chain data limited detectable features. A later analysis found that most CMV-associated TCR beta chains appeared HLA-restricted, with HLA associations seemingly driven largely by CMV exposure. The classifier was reported to diagnose cytomegalovirus status with high specificity and sensitivity in both the original and validation cohorts. Some IMGT-functional V segments, including TRBV6-2 and TRBV6-3, could not be distinguished by the 87-base-pair reads and were therefore excluded. In a later analysis, HLA-associated TCR beta chains showed more clonal expansion and lower generation probabilities than non-associated chains that were equally common. Linkage disequilibrium might explain the correlated functional status among segregating V segments, but an unknown experimental factor could not be ruled out. The only immune exposure information available for the cohort was CMV serostatus. Across donors, most TCR sequences were observed very rarely, whereas some public TCRs were present in many individuals. A further reported finding was that TCR beta sequences accurately predicted the HLA-A and HLA-B alleles for most subjects in the first cohort. According to a later genetic analysis, donors in an Asian-associated ancestry cluster had fewer N-insertions in productive TCRs than the approximately 650-donor mean. A later analysis reported that several top co-occurrence clusters appeared linked to parvovirus B19, influenza, CMV and Epstein-Barr virus.

CDR1 and CDR2, looked up from the germline V gene, are SNHLY and FYNNEI. The CDR3 has 15 amino acids, counting the end cysteine and phenylalanine. Only CDR3 DNA is held: 45 bases, read in frame from base 1. V loses 7 bases at its end and J loses 1 base; junction bases beyond the gene matches: 9. This clone was detected once. Its specific antigen is unknown. No per-base quality is available; no much larger clone lies one base away. The library was obtained by the immunoSEQ multiplex PCR assay. For the multiplex PCR, a mixture combining 60 forward primers for TCR Vbeta segments and 13 reverse primers for TCR Jbeta segments was used. The CDR3 region of rearranged TCR beta genes was amplified from genomic DNA by a multiplex PCR assay. The Illumina HiSeq System was used to sequence the amplified TCR beta libraries as 87-base-pair reads. The paper's data handling went like this. A later analysis counted about 80 million unique TCR beta chains across the 650 to 800 repertoires, and some 11 million of these chains were shared by at least two donors. Raw reads were error-corrected and collapsed into unique sequences by a nearest-neighbor algorithm in which closely related sequences were merged to remove PCR and sequencing errors. To assign V, D and J gene segments, CDR3 sequences were aligned to IMGT reference sequences. For a sequence to be retained, a match of at least six nucleotides was required to both a V gene segment and a J gene segment. Rearrangements were classified as productive when the CDR3 lacked stop codons and remained in frame with V and J, and all other rearrangements were classified as non-productive. CDR3 was defined according to IMGT convention as the region running from the second conserved V-encoded cysteine to the conserved J-encoded phenylalanine. Sequences without an unambiguous match to a single V gene segment were excluded from the earlier analysis of several hundred of the donors. An earlier analysis of 587 of the donors called V segments functional above 56.7% productive rearrangements and segregating when the between-donor standard deviation exceeded 5%. To diagnose cytomegalovirus status from the catalog of TCR beta chain sequences, a statistical classification framework was built. A later analysis assigned V and J genes by comparing TCR nucleotide sequences with IMGT/GENE-DB human TR gene sequences. The TCRdist pipeline was used in a later analysis to assign CDR3 sequences and most-parsimonious VDJ recombination scenarios. In a later analysis, each TCR beta chain was defined by its CDR3 amino acid sequence together with its V-gene family, and reads without a unique V-gene family were excluded. As a way to deal with suspected cross-contamination and a sequencing artifact, a later analysis dropped 450 to 600 nucleotide sequences that were highly shared and had low generation probability. A later analysis calculated a clonal expansion index for each public chain from normalized within-repertoire ranks of inferred template counts. In a later analysis, generation probabilities were computed with a VDJ recombination model fitted to out-of-frame rearrangements, and the resulting probabilities were checked against IGoR. In a later analysis, hypergeometric tests were used to score TCR-TCR, TCR-HLA and TCR-CMV co-occurrence, with a repertoire-size bias correction applied to TCR pairs. In a later analysis, false discovery rates were estimated by permuting HLA or CMV assignments 20 times. In a later analysis, co-occurring TCRs were grouped using DBSCAN, and TCRdist sequence similarity was added for clustering within HLA-allele-positive subsets. For co-occurrence clustering, repertoires with fewer than 30,000 or more than 120,000 public chains were excluded, along with five or six repertoires with anomalous nucleotide sharing. TCRdb stores this immuneACCESS table with in-frame sequences only. Part of the clones is absent; in the studies checked, under half of the shortfall reflects unresolved V genes, and no reason is known for the rest. Clone size and the V and J calls come from that table; the DNA yielded D and trimming. This sample is represented by under 250,000 clones; 60% to 80% of them were singletons. Together, the top ten hold 3.5% to 4% of the sample.

In total, approximately 700 healthy bone marrow donors made up the cohort. At the time of sampling, every cohort member was nominally healthy, though immune exposures that went unrecorded were likely present. The donor was CMV seronegative and was included in the group of 352 seronegative cohort members. Each donor provided a peripheral blood sample, and peripheral blood mononuclear cells were used for TCR beta sequencing. Genomic DNA extraction from the blood cell samples was performed with the Qiagen DNeasy Blood Extraction Kit. Sequenced sample: PBMCs. This sequence was found in a male donor in good health and CMV-seronegative. The sequence links TRBV2 to TRBJ1-1; the central 7 bases match TRBD1. The nucleotide sequence is given as TGTGCCAGCAACCCACAGGGGCTAAAGAACACTGAAGCTTTCTTT. It specifies CASNPQGLKNTEAFF.